Below are 16 T cell receptor beta chains sequenced from a single sample in a study of cytomegalovirus exposure and HLA in healthy donors. With 60 Vbeta and 13 Jbeta primers, the PCR was carried out. TCRdb's copy holds only in-frame clones and misses some; the assay was immunoSEQ multiplex PCR. This table has 150,000 to 200,000 clones, approximately 80% appearing once. The specimen sequenced was PBMCs. The receptors derive from a woman between 35 and 50 years old in good health and CMV-seronegative.

The chain combines TRBV7-6 with TRBJ2-2; 7 nucleotides match TRBD1. V was pared by 5 bases and J by 1 base, with 7 bases of the junction left unmatched. The CDR3 length is 16 residues. Germline loops: CDR1 SGHVS, CDR2 FNYEAQ. The CDR3 nucleotides are TGTGCCAGCAGCCCCACTAGACAGGGGAACACCGGGGAGCTGTTTTTT. Its translation is CASSPTRQGNTGELFF.

The J gene is TRBJ1-5, the V gene TRBV7-2; 7 bases align to TRBD1. The V gene end was trimmed by 5 bases and the J gene end by 1 base; junction bases not matched to a gene: 8. The CDR3 contains 16 residues. Germline CDR1 SGHTA, CDR2 FQGNSA. CDR3 protein: CASSLGGTLSNQPQHF. CDR3 coding DNA: TGTGCCAGCAGCCTAGGGGGCACGCTGAGCAATCAGCCCCAGCATTTT.

This clone occurred a few times. V and J are TRBV7-2 and TRBJ2-1; D possibly corresponds to TRBD2 (6 bases). Looked up from germline, CDR1 is SGHTA and CDR2 is FQGNSA. The CDR3 totals 16 residues. The V end lost 5 bases, the J end lost 2 bases, and 16 bases lay between the germline ends. This chain's CDR3 is CASSLWTTGAYNEQFF. CDR3 coding DNA: TGTGCCAGCAGCCTATGGACTACTGGGGCCTACAATGAGCAGTTCTTC.

The chain recombines TRBV4-1 with TRBJ2-1; TRBD2 matches at 10 bases. The CDR3 runs 16 residues. J gave up 7 bases and V 1 base, and 7 bases lay outside the gene matches. Looked up from germline, CDR1 is MGHRA and CDR2 is YSYEKL. The CDR3: CASSQALAGEGNEQFF. The CDR3 nucleotides are TGCGCCAGCAGCCAAGCCCTAGCGGGAGAGGGAAATGAGCAGTTCTTC.

The chain has TRBV4-1 and TRBJ1-4; D might be TRBD1 (5 bases). The CDR3 is 17 amino acids. From germline, CDR1 is MGHRA and CDR2 YSYEKL. Trimming pared 2 bases from V and 7 bases from J, leaving 20 bases between. The CDR3 region has the DNA TGCGCCAGCAGCCAACTGATGGGAACGAGGGGAGGTGAAAAACTGTTTTTT. This translates into CASSQLMGTRGGEKLFF.

The chain recombines TRBV10-3 with TRBJ2-1; TRBD2 matches at 9 bases. The V gene's germline CDR1 is ENHRY and CDR2 SYGVKD. This CDR3 is 15 amino acids long. V gave up 3 bases and J gave up 7 bases; unmatched junction bases: 7. In DNA form, the CDR3 reads TGTGCCATCAGTGAAGTGGCGGGAGGGCTGAATGAGCAGTTCTTC. Translating it yields CAISEVAGGLNEQFF.

CDR3 residues: CAWAGSENSPLHF. The CDR3 DNA follows: TGTGCCTGGGCAGGGTCAGAGAATTCACCCCTCCACTTT. V usage is TRBV30 and J usage is TRBJ1-6; the D gene is possibly TRBD1 (5 bases). The CDR3 runs 13 residues. Trimming left V 5 bases short and J 7 bases short, with 12 bases between. Germline CDR1 GTSNPN, CDR2 SVGIG (reference sequence).

This clone was seen a handful of times. V usage is TRBV5-4 and J usage is TRBJ2-7, with TRBD1 identical over 9 bases. The CDR3 spans 15 residues. Unmatched junction bases numbered 7, after V lost 4 bases and J lost 2 bases. CDR1 and CDR2 (germline): SGHNT, YYREEE (reference sequence). Here the CDR3 reads CASSRGQGFTYEQYF. CDR3 nucleotide sequence: TGTGCCAGCAGCCGGGGACAGGGTTTTACCTACGAGCAGTACTTC.

The genes are TRBV5-6 and TRBJ2-2, with 9 bases identical to TRBD1. CDR3 length equals 17 residues. With V trimmed by 1 base and J by 5 bases, 9 bases remained unmatched. Germline V gene data show CDR1 as SGHDT and CDR2 as YYEEEE. In DNA, the CDR3 is TGTGCCAGCAGCTTGTGGATGTGGACAGGGGAGACCGGGGAGCTGTTTTTT. Translation gives CASSLWMWTGETGELFF. Variable domain in full (rest from reference TRBV5-6 and TRBJ2-2): DAGVTQSPTHLIKTRGQQVTLRCSPKSGHDTVSWYQQALGQGPQFIFQYYEEEERQRGNFPDRFSGHQFPNYSSELNVNALLLGDSALYLCASSLWMWTGETGELFFGEGSRLTVL.

The J gene is TRBJ2-1, the V gene TRBV10-3, with 12 bases fitting TRBD2. J was trimmed by 7 bases and V by 6 bases; bases with no gene match: 4. CDR3 length: 14 amino acids. From germline, CDR1 is ENHRY and CDR2 SYGVKD. As DNA, the CDR3 is TGTGCCATCAGGTCCGGGACTAGCGGGAATGAGCAGTTCTTC. Residues: CAIRSGTSGNEQFF.

In regard to this clone: The junction does not match germline at one end; this may be a read error. V usage is TRBV7-9 and J usage is TRBJ2-1; 7 bases are a match to TRBD2. Germline V gives CDR1 SEHNR, CDR2 FQNEAQ (reference sequence). This CDR3 spans 17 amino acids. The CDR3 spells CSSGTSRTDSSYNEQFF. The CDR3 DNA reads as TGTTCCAGCGGGACTTCCCGAACCGACAGCTCCTACAATGAGCAGTTCTTC.

This clone was seen only a few times. The chain employs TRBV4-2 and TRBJ1-3; D is possibly TRBD1 (5 bases). V was trimmed by 0 bases and J by 0 bases, leaving 18 bases between them. The germline CDR1 and CDR2 sequences are LGHNA and YNFKEQ. This CDR3 spans 19 amino acids. The CDR3 loop reads CASSQEMVGPGSSGNTIYF. The CDR3, as DNA: TGTGCCAGCAGCCAAGAAATGGTGGGGCCCGGGAGCTCTGGAAACACCATATATTTT.

As DNA, the CDR3 is TGTGCCAGTAGTATAGGCCGGGACAGGGTCATTAATGGCTACACCTTC. It is translated as CASSIGRDRVINGYTF. The gene calls are TRBV19 and TRBJ1-2; 9 nucleotides align to TRBD1. The ends lost 1 base at V and 6 bases at J; junction bases unmatched: 9. CDR1 is LNHDA, CDR2 SQIVND, per germline (reference sequence). The CDR3 contains 16 residues.

This chain uses TRBV6-6 with TRBJ2-7; perhaps TRBD1 as D (6 bases). This CDR3 is 13 amino acids long. Trimming cost V 4 bases and J 4 bases, with 11 bases left between them. Germline V gene lookup returns CDR1 MNHNY and CDR2 SVGAGI (reference sequence). The CDR3 nucleotides are TGTGCCAGCAGTTCGGACAGTGAATACGAGCAGTACGTC. It yields the protein CASSSDSEYEQYV.

This chain connects TRBV6-1 to TRBJ1-2; D is ambiguous. The CDR3 consists of 13 residues. From germline, CDR1 is MNHNS and CDR2 SASEGT. With 6 bases removed from V and 8 bases from J, the gap between germline ends came to 16 bases. The chain's CDR3 is CASSPVRVGGYTF. The CDR3 nucleotides are TGTGCCAGCAGCCCCGTGAGGGTCGGGGGCTACACCTTC.

This sequence joins TRBV15 and TRBJ2-7, with 9 bases matching TRBD1. V was clipped by 10 bases and J by 3 bases; unmatched bases: 13. The CDR3 is 15 amino acids. The germline V gene has CDR1 LNHNV and CDR2 YYDKDF (reference sequence). CDR3 sequence: CANPLGWTGDYEQYF. DNA of the CDR3: TGTGCCAACCCCCTAGGGTGGACAGGGGACTACGAGCAGTACTTC.